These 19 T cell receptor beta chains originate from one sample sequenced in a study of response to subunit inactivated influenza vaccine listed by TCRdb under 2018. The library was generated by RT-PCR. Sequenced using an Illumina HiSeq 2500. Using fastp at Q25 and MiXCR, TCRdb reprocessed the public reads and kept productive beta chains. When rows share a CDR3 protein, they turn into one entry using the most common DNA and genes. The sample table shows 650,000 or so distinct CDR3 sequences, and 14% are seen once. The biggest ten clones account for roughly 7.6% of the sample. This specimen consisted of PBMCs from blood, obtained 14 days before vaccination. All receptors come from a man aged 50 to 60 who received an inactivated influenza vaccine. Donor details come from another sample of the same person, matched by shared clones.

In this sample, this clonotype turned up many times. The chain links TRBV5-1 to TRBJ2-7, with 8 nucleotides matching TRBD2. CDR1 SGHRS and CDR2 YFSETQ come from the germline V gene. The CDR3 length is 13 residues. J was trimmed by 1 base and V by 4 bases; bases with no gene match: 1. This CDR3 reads CASSASGSYEQYF. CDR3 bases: TGCGCCAGCAGCGCTAGCGGGTCCTACGAGCAGTACTTC.

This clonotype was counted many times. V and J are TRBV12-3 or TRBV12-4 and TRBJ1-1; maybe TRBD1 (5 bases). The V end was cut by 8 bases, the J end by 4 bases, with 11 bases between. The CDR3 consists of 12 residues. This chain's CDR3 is CASLAGGTEAFF. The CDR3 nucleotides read TGTGCCAGCTTAGCGGGGGGCACTGAAGCTTTCTTT.

The CDR3 DNA reads TGTGCCAGCAGTTCGTTAACCGGGACTGCCCAAGAGACCCAGTACTTC. This codes for CASSSLTGTAQETQYF. The genes are TRBV6-5 and TRBJ2-5, with D possibly matching TRBD2 (6 bases). With 4 bases removed from V and 1 base from J, the gap between germline ends came to 16 bases. In germline, CDR1 is MNHEY, CDR2 SVGAGI. CDR3 size: 16 residues.

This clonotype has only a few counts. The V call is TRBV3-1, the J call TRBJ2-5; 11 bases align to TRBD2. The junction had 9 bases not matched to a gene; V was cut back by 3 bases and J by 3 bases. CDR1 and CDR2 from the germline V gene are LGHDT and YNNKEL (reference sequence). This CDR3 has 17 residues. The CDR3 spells CASSHSVTSGVKETQYF. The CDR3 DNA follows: TGTGCCAGCAGCCACTCCGTGACTAGCGGGGTAAAAGAGACCCAGTACTTC.

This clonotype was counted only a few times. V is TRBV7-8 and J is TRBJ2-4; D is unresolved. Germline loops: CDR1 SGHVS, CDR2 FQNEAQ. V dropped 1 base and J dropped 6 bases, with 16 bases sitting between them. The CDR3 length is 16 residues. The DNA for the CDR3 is TGTGCCAGCAGCTTAGGTAGTCCCTACAATACAAACATTCAGTACTTC. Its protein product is CASSLGSPYNTNIQYF.

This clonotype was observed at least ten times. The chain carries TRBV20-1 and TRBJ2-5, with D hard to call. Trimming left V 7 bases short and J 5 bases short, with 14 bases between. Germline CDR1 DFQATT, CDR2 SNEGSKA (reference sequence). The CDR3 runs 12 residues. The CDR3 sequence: CSVDERRETQYF. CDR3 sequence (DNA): TGCAGTGTGGACGAACGACGGGAGACCCAGTACTTC.

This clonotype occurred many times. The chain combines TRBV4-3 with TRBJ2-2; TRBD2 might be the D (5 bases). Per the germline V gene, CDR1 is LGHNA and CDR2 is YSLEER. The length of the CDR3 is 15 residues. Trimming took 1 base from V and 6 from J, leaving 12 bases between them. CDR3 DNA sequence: TGCGCCAGCAGCCAAGCGGGATCGGGTTCCGGGGAGCTGTTTTTT. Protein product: CASSQAGSGSGELFF.

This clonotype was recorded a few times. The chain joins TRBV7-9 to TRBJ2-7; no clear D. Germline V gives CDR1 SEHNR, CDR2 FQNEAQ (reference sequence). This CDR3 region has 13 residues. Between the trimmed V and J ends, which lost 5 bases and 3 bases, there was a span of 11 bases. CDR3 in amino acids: CASSPPNYYEQYF. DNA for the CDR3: TGTGCCAGCAGCCCCCCCAATTACTACGAGCAGTACTTC.

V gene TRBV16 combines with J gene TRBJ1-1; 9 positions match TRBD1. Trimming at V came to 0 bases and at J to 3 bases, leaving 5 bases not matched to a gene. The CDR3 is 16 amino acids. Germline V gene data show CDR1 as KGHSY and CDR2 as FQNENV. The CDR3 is CASSQSGTGTYTEAFF. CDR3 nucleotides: TGTGCCAGCAGCCAATCGGGGACAGGGACGTACACTGAAGCTTTCTTT.

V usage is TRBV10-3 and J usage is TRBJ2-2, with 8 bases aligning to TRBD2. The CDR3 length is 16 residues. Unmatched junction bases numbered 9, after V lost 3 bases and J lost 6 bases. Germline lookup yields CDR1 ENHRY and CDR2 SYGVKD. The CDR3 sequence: CAISDPPGGRSGELFF. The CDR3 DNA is TGTGCCATCAGTGATCCCCCTGGCGGGAGGTCCGGGGAGCTGTTTTTT.

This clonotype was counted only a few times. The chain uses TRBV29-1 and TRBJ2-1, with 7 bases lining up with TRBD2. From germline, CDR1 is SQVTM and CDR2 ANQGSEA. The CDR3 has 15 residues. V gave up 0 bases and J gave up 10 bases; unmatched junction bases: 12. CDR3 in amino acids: CSVEDLAGAPMEQFF. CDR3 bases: TGCAGCGTTGAAGATCTTGCGGGAGCGCCCATGGAGCAGTTCTTC.

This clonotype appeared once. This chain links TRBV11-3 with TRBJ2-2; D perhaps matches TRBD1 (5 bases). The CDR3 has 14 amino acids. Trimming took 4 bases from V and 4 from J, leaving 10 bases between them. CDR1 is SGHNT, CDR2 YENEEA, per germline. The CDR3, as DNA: TGTGCCAGCAGCTCCACGACAGCCACCGGGGAGCTGTTTTTT. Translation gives CASSSTTATGELFF. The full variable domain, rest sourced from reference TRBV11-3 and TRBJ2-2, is EAGVVQSPRYKIIEKKQPVAFWCNPISGHNTLYWYLQNLGQGPELLIRYENEEAVDDSQLPKDRFSAERLKGVDSTLKIQPAELGDSAVYLCASSSTTATGELFFGEGSRLTVL.

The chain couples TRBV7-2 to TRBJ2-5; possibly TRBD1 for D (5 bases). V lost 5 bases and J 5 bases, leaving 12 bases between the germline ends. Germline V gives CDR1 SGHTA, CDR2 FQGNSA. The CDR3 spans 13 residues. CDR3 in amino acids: CASSARVRETQYF. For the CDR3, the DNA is TGTGCCAGCAGCGCCAGGGTACGGGAGACCCAGTACTTC.

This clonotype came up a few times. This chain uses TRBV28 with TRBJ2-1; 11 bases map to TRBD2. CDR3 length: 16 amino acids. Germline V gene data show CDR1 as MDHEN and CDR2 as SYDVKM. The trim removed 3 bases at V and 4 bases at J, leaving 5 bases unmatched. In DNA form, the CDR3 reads TGTGCCAGCAGTTTTCTAGCGGGAGGTGCGTACAATGAGCAGTTCTTC. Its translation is CASSFLAGGAYNEQFF.

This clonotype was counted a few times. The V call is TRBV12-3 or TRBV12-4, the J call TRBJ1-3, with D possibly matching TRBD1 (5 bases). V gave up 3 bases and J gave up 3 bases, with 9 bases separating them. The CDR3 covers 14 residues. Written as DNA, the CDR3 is TGTGCCAGCAGTTTGCGGGGGTTTGGAAACACCATATATTTT. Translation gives CASSLRGFGNTIYF.

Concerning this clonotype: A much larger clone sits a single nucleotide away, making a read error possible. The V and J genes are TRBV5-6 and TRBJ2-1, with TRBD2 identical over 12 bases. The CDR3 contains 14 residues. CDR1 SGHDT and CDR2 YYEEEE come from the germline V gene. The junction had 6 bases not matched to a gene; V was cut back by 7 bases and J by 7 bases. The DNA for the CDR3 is TGTGCCAGCCGACTAGCGGGAGCAGGAAATGAGCAGTTCTTC. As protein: CASRLAGAGNEQFF.

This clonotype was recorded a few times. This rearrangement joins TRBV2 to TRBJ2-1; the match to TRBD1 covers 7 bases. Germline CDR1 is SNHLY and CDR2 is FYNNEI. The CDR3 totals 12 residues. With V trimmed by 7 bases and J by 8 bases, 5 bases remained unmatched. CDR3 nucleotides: TGTGCCAGCAAGGGGGCGGGCCATGAGCAGTTCTTC. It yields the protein CASKGAGHEQFF.

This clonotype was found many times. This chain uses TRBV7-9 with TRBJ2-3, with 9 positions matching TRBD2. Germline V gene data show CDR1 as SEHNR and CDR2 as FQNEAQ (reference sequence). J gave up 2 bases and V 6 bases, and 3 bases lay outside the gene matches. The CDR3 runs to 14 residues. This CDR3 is CASSIAGVTDTQYF. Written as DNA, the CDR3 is TGTGCCAGCAGTATAGCGGGGGTCACAGATACGCAGTATTTT.

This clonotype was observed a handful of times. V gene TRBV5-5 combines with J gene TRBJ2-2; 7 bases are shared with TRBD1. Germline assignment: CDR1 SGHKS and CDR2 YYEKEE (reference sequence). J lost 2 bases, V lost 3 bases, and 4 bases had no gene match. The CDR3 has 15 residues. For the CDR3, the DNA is TGTGCCAGCAGCTGGGCAGGGGGTAACACCGGGGAGCTGTTTTTT. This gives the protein CASSWAGGNTGELFF. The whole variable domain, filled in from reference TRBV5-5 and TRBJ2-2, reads DAGVTQSPTHLIKTRGQQVTLRCSPISGHKSVSWYQQVLGQGPQFIFQYYEKEERGRGNFPDRFSARQFPNYSSELNVNALLLGDSALYLCASSWAGGNTGELFFGEGSRLTVL.